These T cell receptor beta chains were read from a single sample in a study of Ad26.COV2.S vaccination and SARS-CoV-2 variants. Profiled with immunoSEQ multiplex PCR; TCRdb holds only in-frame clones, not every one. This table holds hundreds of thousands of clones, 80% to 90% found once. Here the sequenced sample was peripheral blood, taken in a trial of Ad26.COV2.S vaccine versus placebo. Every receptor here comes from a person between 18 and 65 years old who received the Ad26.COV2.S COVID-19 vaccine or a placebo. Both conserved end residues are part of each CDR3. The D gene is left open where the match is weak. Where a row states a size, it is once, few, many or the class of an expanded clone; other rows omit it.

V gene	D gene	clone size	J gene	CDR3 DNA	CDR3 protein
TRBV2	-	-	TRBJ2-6	TGTGCCAGCAGTGAAGGGATAACTGGGGCCAACGTCCTGACTTTC	CASSEGITGANVLTF
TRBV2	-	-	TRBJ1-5	TGTGCCAGCGGGGGTCTGCCTAGCAATCAGCCCCAGCATTTT	CASGGLPSNQPQHF
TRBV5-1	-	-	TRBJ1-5	TGCGCCAGCAGCTGGGATCCCAATCAGCCCCAGCATTTT	CASSWDPNQPQHF
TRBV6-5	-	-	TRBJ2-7	TGTGCCAGCAGTTACTCCGCCGCTGGGGGATCCTACGAGCAGTACTTC	CASSYSAAGGSYEQYF
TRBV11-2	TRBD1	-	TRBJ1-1	TGTGCCAGCAGCTCAGGACAGGGAAGGAACACTGAAGCTTTCTTT	CASSSGQGRNTEAFF
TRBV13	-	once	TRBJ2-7	TGTGCCAGCAGCGGGGGGCGGGGGTACGAGCAGTACTTC	CASSGGRGYEQYF
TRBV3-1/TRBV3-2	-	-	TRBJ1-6	TGTGCCAGCAGCCAAGAACCAGGGAGTAATTCACCCCTCCACTTT	CASSQEPGSNSPLHF
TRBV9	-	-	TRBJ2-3	TGTGCCAGCAGCGTCACCTCCCAAGGGGGTTTCACAGATACGCAGTATTTT	CASSVTSQGGFTDTQYF
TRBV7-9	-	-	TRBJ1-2	TGTGCCAGCAGCCGGCAGGACGTATTCTATGGCTACACCTTC	CASSRQDVFYGYTF
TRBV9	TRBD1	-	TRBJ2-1	TGTGCCAGCAGCGTCGGGGACAGGGAACATGAGCAGTTCTTC	CASSVGDREHEQFF
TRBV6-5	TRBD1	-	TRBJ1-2	TGTGCCAGCAGTTACTCCCGACAGGGGAGCTATGGCTACACCTTC	CASSYSRQGSYGYTF
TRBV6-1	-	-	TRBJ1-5	TGTGCCAGCAGTGAAAAGCTGGCACCTAGGAGCAATCAGCCCCAGCATTTT	CASSEKLAPRSNQPQHF
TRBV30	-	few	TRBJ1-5	TGTGCCTGGAGTGTGTCAGGGACCAAGAATAGCAATCAGCCCCAGCATTTT	CAWSVSGTKNSNQPQHF
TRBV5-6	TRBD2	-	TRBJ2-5	TGTGCCAGCAGCTTGCCGACGGGAGGGCCGGTTGAGACCCAGTACTTC	CASSLPTGGPVETQYF
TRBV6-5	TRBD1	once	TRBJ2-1	TGTGCCAGCAGTTCCGGGACAGGGGCCTACAATGAGCAGTTCTTC	CASSSGTGAYNEQFF
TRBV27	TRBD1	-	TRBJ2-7	TGTGCCAGCACCGCGACAGGGGGCTTCTACGAGCAGTACTTC	CASTATGGFYEQYF
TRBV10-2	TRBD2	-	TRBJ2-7	TGCGCCAGCAGTGAAAGACTAGCGGGGGCCATCTACGAGCAGTACTTC	CASSERLAGAIYEQYF
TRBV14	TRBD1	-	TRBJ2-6	TGTGCCAGCAGCCCGCAGGGGGCTAGTGGGGCCAACGTCCTGACTTTC	CASSPQGASGANVLTF
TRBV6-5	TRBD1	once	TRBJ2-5	TGTGCCAGCAGTTACTCGACAGGGGGCCGGGAGACCCAGTACTTC	CASSYSTGGRETQYF
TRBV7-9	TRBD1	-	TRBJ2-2	TGTGCCAGCAGCTTACCTAGGACAGGGGAGCCCGGGGAGCTGTTTTTT	CASSLPRTGEPGELFF
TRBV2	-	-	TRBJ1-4	TGTGCCAGCAAGCGGGATCCTAATGAAAAACTGTTTTTT	CASKRDPNEKLFF
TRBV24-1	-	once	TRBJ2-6	TGTGCCATCCAAAAGAAAGGGGCGGCTGGGGCCAACGTCCTGACTTTC	CAIQKKGAAGANVLTF
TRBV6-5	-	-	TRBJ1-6	TGTGCCAGTCAGAGGACTCTCCATTCACCCCTCCACTTT	CASQRTLHSPLHF
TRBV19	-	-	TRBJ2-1	TGTGCCAGTAGTATAGGGGGGGCGGACAATGAGCAGTTCTTC	CASSIGGADNEQFF
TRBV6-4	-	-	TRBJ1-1	TGTGCCAGCAGTGGTCGGGCCACACAGCACCTGTTGAACACTGAAGCTTTCTTT	CASSGRATQHLLNTEAFF
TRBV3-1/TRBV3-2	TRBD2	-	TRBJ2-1	TGTGCCAGCAGCCAACAACTAGCGGGAGGGCATGAGCAGTTCTTC	CASSQQLAGGHEQFF
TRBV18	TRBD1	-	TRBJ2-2	TGTGCCAGCTCACCACCGGCGACAGGGGGCGGCACCGGGGAGCTGTTTTTT	CASSPPATGGGTGELFF
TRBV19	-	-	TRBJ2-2	TGTGCTAGTAGGCAGAGCAACACGAACACCGGGGAGCTGTTTTTT	CASRQSNTNTGELFF
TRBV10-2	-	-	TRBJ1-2	TGCGCCAGCCAGACACAAAACTATGGCTACACCTTC	CASQTQNYGYTF
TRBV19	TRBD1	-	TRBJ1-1	TGTGCCAGTAGCAGGGGGCTTGGAGCTTTCTTT	CASSRGLGAFF
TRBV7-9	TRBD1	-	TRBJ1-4	TGTGCCAGCAGCTTTGGACAGGGGGAAGGGGAAAAACTGTTTTTT	CASSFGQGEGEKLFF